Shown below are 2 T cell receptor beta chains from a single sample sequenced in a study of beta chain features in type 1 diabetes. TCRB transcripts that were expressed got sequenced, as all of the isolated RNA had been reverse transcribed. The repertoire was sequenced with immunoSEQ multiplex PCR; TCRdb's copy has only in-frame clones and lacks some. The sample includes 850,000 to 900,000 clones, about 17% of them seen just once. Sequenced sample: naive CD4+ T cells from blood. Receptors were obtained from a woman aged 18-29 years in good health.

This clone showed up just a few times. This chain uses TRBV18 with TRBJ2-7; D call uncertain. Trimming cost V 2 bases and J 0 bases, with 5 bases left between them. The CDR3 contains 13 residues. Germline CDR1 is KGHSH and CDR2 is LQKENI. DNA for the CDR3: TGTGCCAGCTCACCAATTACCTCCTACGAGCAGTACTTC. It translates to CASSPITSYEQYF.

This clone showed up just a few times. The chain recombines TRBV4-3 with TRBJ2-6; no definite D call. The ends were cut back, 2 bases at V and 0 bases at J, with 14 bases in the middle. The germline V gene has CDR1 LGHNA and CDR2 YSLEER. The CDR3 extends over 18 amino acids. CDR3 nucleotide sequence: TGCGCCAGCAGCCAATCCAGAAGGATAAACTCTGGGGCCAACGTCCTGACTTTC. It codes for CASSQSRRINSGANVLTF.